Sequencing of this T cell receptor (beta chain) was carried out in a study of blood T cell repertoires in COVID-19. This table comes from immunoSEQ multiplex PCR, and its TCRdb copy is limited to in-frame clones, with some not included. The repertoire includes 190,000 or so clones, more than 75% of them detected once, and around 2.3% sits in the top ten. Germline V CDR1 and CDR2: MNHEY, SVGAGI. The J segment lost 3 bases and the V segment lost 6 bases, leaving 2 bases of the junction unmatched. CDR3 length: 14 residues. The sequencing input was peripheral blood. The TCR sequence derives from a man aged 35 to 55 with active or convalescent COVID-19. The chain employs TRBV6-5 and TRBJ2-2; 9 bases align to TRBD1. CDR3 region: CASSRDRDTGELFF. The CDR3 bases are TGTGCCAGCAGCCGGGACAGGGACACCGGGGAGCTGTTTTTT.